This TCR beta chain was documented in a study of T cells in localized non-small cell lung cancer. Broader study findings: Longer overall survival was linked to higher blood T cell density. As only one tumor region underwent sequencing, heterogeneity remains possible. Uninvolved adjacent lung had higher T cell clonality than tumor and all other tissues. A median of 57 of the top 100 tumor clones appeared in adjacent lung, which was paired and uninvolved.

Comment on this clone: Its antigen is unknown.

Using immunoSEQ multiplex PCR, the repertoire was profiled, and TCRdb retains in-frame clones only, with some absent. The sample lists 35,000 to 50,000 clones; 75% to 85% were seen once. Germline V gives CDR1 SGHRS, CDR2 YFSETQ. The CDR3 sequence is 14 residues long. After removal of 5 bases from V and 3 bases from J, the junction contained 1 base not matched to a gene. The chain links TRBV5-1 to TRBJ2-3; 12 bases fit TRBD2. The clonotype comes from a woman aged 35 to 75 with stage II squamous cell lung carcinoma. Here the sequenced sample was PBMCs, taken before any cancer treatment. CDR3 sequence: CASSGLAGTDTQYF. The CDR3 bases are TGCGCCAGCAGTGGACTAGCGGGGACAGATACGCAGTATTTT.